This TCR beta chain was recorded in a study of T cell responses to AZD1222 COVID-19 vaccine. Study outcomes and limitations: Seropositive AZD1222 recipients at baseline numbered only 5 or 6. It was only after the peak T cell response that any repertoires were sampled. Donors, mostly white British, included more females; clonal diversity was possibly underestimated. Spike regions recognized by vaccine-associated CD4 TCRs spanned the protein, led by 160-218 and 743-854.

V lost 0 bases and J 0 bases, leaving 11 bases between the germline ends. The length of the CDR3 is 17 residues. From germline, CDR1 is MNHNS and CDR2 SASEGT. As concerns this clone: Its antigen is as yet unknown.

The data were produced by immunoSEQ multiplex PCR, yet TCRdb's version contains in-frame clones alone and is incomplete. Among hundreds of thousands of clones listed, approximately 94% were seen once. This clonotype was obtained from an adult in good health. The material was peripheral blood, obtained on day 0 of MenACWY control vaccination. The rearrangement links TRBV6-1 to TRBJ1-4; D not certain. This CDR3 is CASSEAGVLATNEKLFF. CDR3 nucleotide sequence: TGTGCCAGCAGTGAAGCGGGAGTCCTTGCAACTAATGAAAAACTGTTTTTT.